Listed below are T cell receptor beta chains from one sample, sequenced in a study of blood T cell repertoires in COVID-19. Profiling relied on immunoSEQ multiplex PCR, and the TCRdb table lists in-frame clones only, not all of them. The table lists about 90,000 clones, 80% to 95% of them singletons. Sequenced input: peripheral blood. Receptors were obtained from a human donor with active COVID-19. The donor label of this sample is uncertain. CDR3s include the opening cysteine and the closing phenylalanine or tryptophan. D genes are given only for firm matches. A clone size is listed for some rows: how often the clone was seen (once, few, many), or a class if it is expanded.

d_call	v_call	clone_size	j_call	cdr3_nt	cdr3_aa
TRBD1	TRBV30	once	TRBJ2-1	TGTGCCTGGAAACATGGACAGGGGCCGGGCAATGAGCAGTTCTTC	CAWKHGQGPGNEQFF
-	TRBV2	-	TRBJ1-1	TGTGCCAGCAGCCCTGACAGCCTAGACGGCACTGAAGCTTTCTTT	CASSPDSLDGTEAFF
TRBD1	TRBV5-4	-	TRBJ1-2	TGTGCCAGCAGCTTCAATCCGGGGACAGGTGGCTACACCTTC	CASSFNPGTGGYTF
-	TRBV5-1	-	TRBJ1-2	TGCGCCAGCAGCCGTGAGGGGGGTGGCGGGAGAATCTACACCTTC	CASSREGGGGRIYTF
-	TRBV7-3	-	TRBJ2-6	TGTGCCAGCAGCCCTCTGGACAGTACCCTCTCTGGGGCCAACGTCCTGACTTTC	CASSPLDSTLSGANVLTF
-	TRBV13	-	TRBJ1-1	TGTGCCAGCAGTCGAGTCGCGCCGAACACTGAAGCTTTCTTT	CASSRVAPNTEAFF
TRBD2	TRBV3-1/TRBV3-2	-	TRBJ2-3	TGTGCCAGCAGCCGCGACCCGGGGGGAAAGACAGATACGCAGTATTTT	CASSRDPGGKTDTQYF
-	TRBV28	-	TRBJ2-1	TGTGCCAGCAGTTCGTCAGGGAAGAATGAGCAGTTCTTC	CASSSSGKNEQFF
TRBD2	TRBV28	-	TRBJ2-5	TGTGCCAGCGCCGGGAATTTCGGGGGGCAAGAGACCCAGTACTTC	CASAGNFGGQETQYF
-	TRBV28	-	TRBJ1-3	TGTGCCAGCAGCCCCCAGACACGCTCTGGAAACACCATATATTTT	CASSPQTRSGNTIYF
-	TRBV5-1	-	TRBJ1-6	TGCGCCAGCAGCCGACAGGTTAGGTCGACGGTTGGAAATTCACCCCTCCACTTT	CASSRQVRSTVGNSPLHF
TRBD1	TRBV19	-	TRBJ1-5	TGTGCCAGTAGCCCCGGGACAGGGGTTCGACAGCCCCAGCATTTT	CASSPGTGVRQPQHF
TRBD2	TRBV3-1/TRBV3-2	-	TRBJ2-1	TGTGCCAGCAGCCAAGATCAGCGGGGGAGCTACAATGAGCAGTTCTTC	CASSQDQRGSYNEQFF
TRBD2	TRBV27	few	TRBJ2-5	TGTGCCAGCAGTTTATCCCAGCGGGGGGGCCTGAAGACCCAGTACTTC	CASSLSQRGGLKTQYF
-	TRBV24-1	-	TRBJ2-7	TGTGCCACCAGTGATTTAGCCGAGCAGTACTTC	CATSDLAEQYF
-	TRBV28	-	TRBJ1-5	TGTGCCAGCAATCTAGGGCAGGGAGGACAGCCCCAGCATTTT	CASNLGQGGQPQHF
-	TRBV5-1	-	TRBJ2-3	TGCGCCAGCAGTCCATCCACAGATACGCAGTATTTT	CASSPSTDTQYF
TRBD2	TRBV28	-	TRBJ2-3	TGTGCCAGCAGTCCCCTACTAGCGGGGGGGCCTATGCGAGACACAGATACGCAGTATTTT	CASSPLLAGGPMRDTDTQYF
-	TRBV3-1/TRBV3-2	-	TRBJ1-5	TGTGCCAGCAGCCGAGGAGGGGCGAGCAATCAGCCCCAGCATTTT	CASSRGGASNQPQHF
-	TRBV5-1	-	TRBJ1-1	TGCGCCAGCAGCTTGGCAGAGGGGAACACTGAAGCTTTCTTT	CASSLAEGNTEAFF
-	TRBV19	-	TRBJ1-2	TGTGCCAGTAAGTTTGAGGAGGACTATGGCTACACCTTC	CASKFEEDYGYTF
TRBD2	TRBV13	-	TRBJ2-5	TGTGCCAGCAGCCCGTGGACTAGCGGGGGGCTTCAAGAGACCCAGTACTTC	CASSPWTSGGLQETQYF
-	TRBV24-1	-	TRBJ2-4	TGTGCCACCAGTGATGCGCGACAGTCAGCCAAAAACATTCAGTACTTC	CATSDARQSAKNIQYF
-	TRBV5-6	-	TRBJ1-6	TGTGCCAGCAGCTTGGACCCACAGCCGAATTCACCCCTCCACTTT	CASSLDPQPNSPLHF
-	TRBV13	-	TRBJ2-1	TGTGCCAGCAGCTTAGGAGGGCACGGGAGGCAGTTCTTC	CASSLGGHGRQFF
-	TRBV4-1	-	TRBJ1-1	TGCGCCAGCAGCCTGACAGTGAACACTGAAGCTTTCTTT	CASSLTVNTEAFF
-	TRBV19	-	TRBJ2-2	TGTGCCACCCTCGCCCGGGGAGCTGTTTTT	CATLARGAVF
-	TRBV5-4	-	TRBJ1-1	TGTGCCAGCAGCTGGGAGACGGCCGGGTTGGCTGAAGCTTTCTTT	CASSWETAGLAEAFF
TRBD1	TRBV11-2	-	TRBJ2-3	TGTGCCAGCAGCTCGTACAGGGGGCGAGCAGATACGCAGTATTTT	CASSSYRGRADTQYF
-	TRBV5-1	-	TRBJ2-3	TGCGCCAGCAGCTTCCTTTGGGCCAGGGATCCTGGCACAGATACGCAGTATTTT	CASSFLWARDPGTDTQYF
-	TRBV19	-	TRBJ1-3	TGTGCCAGTAGTCCGACCGGGGAGGATGGAAACACCATATATTTT	CASSPTGEDGNTIYF
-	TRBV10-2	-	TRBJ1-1	TGCGCCAGCACGCGGAGCCTCTCTGAAGCTTTCTTT	CASTRSLSEAFF
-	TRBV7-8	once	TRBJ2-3	TGTGCCAGCAGCTGGAGCGGAAGAGATACGCAGTATTTT	CASSWSGRDTQYF
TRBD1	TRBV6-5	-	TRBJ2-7	TGTGCCAGCAGCGTGACAGGGAACTACGAGCAGTACTTC	CASSVTGNYEQYF
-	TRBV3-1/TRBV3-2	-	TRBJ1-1	TGTGCCAGCAGCCAAGCCCTATTACAGGGTGATGAAGCTTTCTTT	CASSQALLQGDEAFF
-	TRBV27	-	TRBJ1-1	TGTGCCAGCAAGCGGTTGAACACTGAAGCTTTCTTT	CASKRLNTEAFF
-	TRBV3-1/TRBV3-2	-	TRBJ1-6	TGTGCCAGCAGCCAAGAAGGAGGAAATTCACCCCTCCACTTT	CASSQEGGNSPLHF
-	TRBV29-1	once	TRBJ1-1	TGCAGCGTTGAAAATACTCAGGGTCACACTGAAGCTTTCTTT	CSVENTQGHTEAFF
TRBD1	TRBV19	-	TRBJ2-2	TGTGCCAGTAGTATTGGACAGGGGGCGAACACCGGGGAGCTGTTTTTT	CASSIGQGANTGELFF
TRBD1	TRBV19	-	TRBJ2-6	TGTGCCAGTAGCCCGACAGGGGAGGCCAGAGGCGTCCTGACTTTC	CASSPTGEARGVLTF
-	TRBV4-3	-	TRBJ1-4	TGCGCCAGCAGCCAAGAGGGCCTTACCTCATACCCTAATGAAAAACTGTTTTTT	CASSQEGLTSYPNEKLFF
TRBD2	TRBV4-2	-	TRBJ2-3	TGTGCCAGCAGCTACGGGGGGGCGGTTACAAGCGAAGATACGCAGTATTTT	CASSYGGAVTSEDTQYF
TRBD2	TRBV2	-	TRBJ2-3	TGTGCCAGCAGTGATTTGTGGAACGGGGGGGATGGTACGCAGTATTTT	CASSDLWNGGDGTQYF
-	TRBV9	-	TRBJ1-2	TGTGCCAGCAGCGTAGCAAACTACTATGGCTACACCTTC	CASSVANYYGYTF
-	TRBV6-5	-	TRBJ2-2	TGTGCCAGCAGTTACTCCACAGTTCAGAACACCGGGGAGCTGTTTTTT	CASSYSTVQNTGELFF
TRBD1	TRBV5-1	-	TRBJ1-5	TGCGCCAGCAGCCCTGACAGGGGTCAGCCCCAGCATTTT	CASSPDRGQPQHF
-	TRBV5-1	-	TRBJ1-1	TGCGCCAGCAGCTTCCTTCGGGGGGAGGGGAACACTGAAGCTTTCTTT	CASSFLRGEGNTEAFF
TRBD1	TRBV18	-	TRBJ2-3	TGTGCCAGCTCACTCGGACAGGGAAGCACAGATACGCAGTATTTT	CASSLGQGSTDTQYF
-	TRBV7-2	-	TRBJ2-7	TGTGCCAGCAGCTTAAATTTTCGACAGGAGGAGCAGTACTTC	CASSLNFRQEEQYF
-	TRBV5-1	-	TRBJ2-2	TGCGCCAGCAGCTTCGGGGGACTGAGAACCGGGGAGCTGTTTTTT	CASSFGGLRTGELFF
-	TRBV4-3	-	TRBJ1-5	TGCGCCAGCAGCCAAGATGAGGTGGGGAGTCAGCCCCAGCATTTT	CASSQDEVGSQPQHF
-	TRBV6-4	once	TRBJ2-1	TGTGCCAGCAGTTCTGAGGAGGGGGGGCAGGGTGAGCAGTTCTTC	CASSSEEGGQGEQFF
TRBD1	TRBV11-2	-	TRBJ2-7	TGTGCCAGCAGGACAGGGGGCTACGAGCAGTACTTC	CASRTGGYEQYF
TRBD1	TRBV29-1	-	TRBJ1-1	TGCAGCGGGTCTCAGGGGGCGGACACTGAAGCTTTCTTT	CSGSQGADTEAFF
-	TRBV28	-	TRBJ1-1	TGTGCCAGCAGTTCCTTCCCGGGGGGGCGAGGTGAAGCTTTCTTT	CASSSFPGGRGEAFF
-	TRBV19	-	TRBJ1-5	TGTGCCAGTAGGGCCGGAGACTTCCCCCGGAGCAATCAGCCCCAGCATTTT	CASRAGDFPRSNQPQHF